Presented here are 16 T cell receptor beta chains from one specimen sequenced in a study of CXCR3-negative and CXCR3-positive naive CD8 T cells. Libraries were UMI-labeled 5' RACE TRB cDNA. After re-calling the 5' RACE reads, TCRdb lists one entry per CDR3 protein, DNA absent. Its clone listing holds about 56,000 distinct CDR3 sequences. The sequencing sample was made of memory CD8+ T cells from blood. These receptors all come from a human donor in good health. Some clones in this sample may be carry-over from other donors' samples.

This chain uses TRBV27 with TRBJ2-6; TCRdb outputs TRBD2, but without DNA this stays unchecked. Germline V gene lookup returns CDR1 MNHEY and CDR2 SMNVEV (reference sequence). The length of the CDR3 is 16 residues. CDR3 sequence: CASSNIGESGANVLTF.

The chain joins TRBV29-1 to TRBJ1-1; TCRdb's assignment of TRBD1 cannot be checked, as there is no DNA. The length of the CDR3 is 12 residues. The germline V gene has CDR1 SQVTM and CDR2 ANQGSEA. This CDR3 reads CSVGTGATEAFF.

The V gene is TRBV4-3, the J gene TRBJ2-2; without DNA, the TCRdb call of TRBD1 cannot be checked. The germline V gene has CDR1 LGHNA and CDR2 YSLEER. CDR3 length equals 15 residues. CDR3 protein: CASSQDRGGTGELFF.

The chain employs TRBV7-2 and TRBJ2-3; TCRdb calls TRBD1, which cannot be checked without DNA. There are 15 residues in the CDR3. Germline CDR1 and CDR2: SGHTA and FQGNSA. The CDR3 is CASSAWGSSTDTQYF. Based on the CDR3 plus reference TRBV7-2 and TRBJ2-3, the full variable domain is GAGVSQSPSNKVTEKGKDVELRCDPISGHTALYWYRQSLGQGLEFLIYFQGNSAPDKSGLPSDRFSAERTGGSVSTLTIQRTQQEDSAVYLCASSAWGSSTDTQYFGPGTRLTVL.

This chain uses TRBV27 with TRBJ2-1; TCRdb reports TRBD2, a call that lacks DNA to check it against. CDR1 MNHEY and CDR2 SMNVEV come from the germline V gene (reference sequence). CDR3 length: 15 amino acids. The CDR3 reads CASSPLAGGYNEQFF.

The chain has TRBV20-1 and TRBJ2-1; the D call from TCRdb, TRBD1, cannot be confirmed without DNA. The CDR3 is made up of 16 amino acids. The V gene's germline CDR1 is DFQATT and CDR2 SNEGSKA (reference sequence). The CDR3 sequence: CSAYRRGQLSYNEQFF.

The chain recombines TRBV11-3 with TRBJ2-1. This CDR3 is 15 amino acids long. The germline V gene encodes CDR1 SGHNT and CDR2 YENEEA. The CDR3 spells CASSSGKSSYNEQFF. Complete variable domain (other parts from reference TRBV11-3 and TRBJ2-1): EAGVVQSPRYKIIEKKQPVAFWCNPISGHNTLYWYLQNLGQGPELLIRYENEEAVDDSQLPKDRFSAERLKGVDSTLKIQPAELGDSAVYLCASSSGKSSYNEQFFGPGTRLTVL.

V is TRBV7-6 and J is TRBJ2-1; the D gene TCRdb calls, TRBD2, cannot be checked with no DNA. The CDR3 covers 18 residues. Germline assignment: CDR1 SGHVS and CDR2 FNYEAQ. CDR3 loop: CASRPGLAGGALYNEQFF.

V gene TRBV29-1 combines with J gene TRBJ2-7; TCRdb indicates TRBD1, and absent DNA this call remains unverified. In germline, CDR1 is SQVTM, CDR2 ANQGSEA. The CDR3 length is 15 residues. The chain's CDR3 is CSVALSGTASAEQYF.

The CDR3: CASSTRRIPNTGELFF. The V and J genes are TRBV28 and TRBJ2-2; the TRBD2 assignment by TCRdb is unverifiable without DNA. Per germline, CDR1 MDHEN and CDR2 SYDVKM. The length of the CDR3 is 16 residues.

The rearrangement links TRBV29-1 to TRBJ1-1; absent DNA, TCRdb's TRBD1 call cannot be checked. The CDR3 runs 15 residues. Germline CDR1 SQVTM, CDR2 ANQGSEA. Here the CDR3 reads CSVDFGQGTNTEAFF.

The CDR3 loop reads CASSPIAYEQYF. V and J are TRBV7-9 and TRBJ2-7. The V gene's germline CDR1 is SEHNR and CDR2 FQNEAQ (reference sequence). This CDR3 has 12 residues. Full variable domain (outside the CDR3, taken from reference TRBV7-9 and TRBJ2-7): DTGVSQNPRHKITKRGQNVTFRCDPISEHNRLYWYRQTLGQGPEFLTYFQNEAQLEKSRLLSDRFSAERPKGSFSTLEIQRTEQGDSAMYLCASSPIAYEQYFGPGTRLTVT.

The CDR3 sequence: CASSLNPGPRETQYF. V is TRBV7-7 and J is TRBJ2-5; TCRdb reports TRBD2, a call that lacks DNA to check it against. CDR1 is SSHAT and CDR2 is FNYEAQ in the germline V gene (reference sequence). The CDR3 covers 15 residues.

CDR3 loop: CASSFSTAAYNEQFF. The genes are TRBV7-9 and TRBJ2-1. This CDR3 is built from 15 residues. The germline CDR1 and CDR2 sequences are SEHNR and FQNEAQ (reference sequence).

The rearrangement joins TRBV5-4 to TRBJ1-1; TCRdb's D call, TRBD1, is unchecked because there is no DNA. This CDR3 spans 18 amino acids. CDR1 and CDR2 from the germline V gene are SGHNT and YYREEE (reference sequence). CDR3 sequence reads: CASSLKPGQGALNTEAFF.

The chain couples TRBV29-1 to TRBJ1-2; TCRdb reports TRBD1, a call that lacks DNA to check it against. Germline V gene sequence: CDR1 SQVTM, CDR2 ANQGSEA. The length of the CDR3 is 13 residues. Here the CDR3 reads CSVEAQGDYGYTF.